This section outlines one T cell receptor (beta chain) sequence together with its context. Clones were read by immunoSEQ multiplex PCR, and TCRdb kept only the in-frame ones, dropping some. The data contain 150,000 to 180,000 clones, 65% to 90% of them singletons. This sample is drawn from a study of blood T cell repertoires in COVID-19. About the study: The study drew acute and convalescent COVID-19 samples from the United States, Italy and Spain.

Trimming removed 7 bases at V and 3 bases at J, with 10 bases between. The CDR3 totals 13 residues. This TCR was sampled from a woman aged 60-75 years with COVID-19, enrolled during active disease. The chain carries TRBV12-3 or TRBV12-4 and TRBJ1-3; D remains unclear. Sequencing input: peripheral blood. This chain's CDR3 is CASTLGDGNTIYF. The CDR3 nucleotides read TGTGCCAGCACCCTCGGGGATGGAAACACCATATATTTT.